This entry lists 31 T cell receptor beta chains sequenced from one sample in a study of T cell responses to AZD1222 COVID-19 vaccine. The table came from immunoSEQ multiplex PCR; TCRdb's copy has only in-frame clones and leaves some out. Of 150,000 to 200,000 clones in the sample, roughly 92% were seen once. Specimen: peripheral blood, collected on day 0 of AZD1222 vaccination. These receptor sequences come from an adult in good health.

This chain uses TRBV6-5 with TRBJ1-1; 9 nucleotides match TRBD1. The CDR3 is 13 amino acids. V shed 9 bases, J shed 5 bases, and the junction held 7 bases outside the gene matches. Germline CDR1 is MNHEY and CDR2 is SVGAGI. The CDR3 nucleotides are TGTGCCAGTCTGGGGACAGGGAGGACTGAAGCTTTCTTT. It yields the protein CASLGTGRTEAFF.

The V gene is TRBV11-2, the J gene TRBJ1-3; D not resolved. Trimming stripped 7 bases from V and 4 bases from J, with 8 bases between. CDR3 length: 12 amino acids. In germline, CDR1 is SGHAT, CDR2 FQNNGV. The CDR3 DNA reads TGTGCCAGCACCCAGGAAGGAAACACCATATATTTT. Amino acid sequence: CASTQEGNTIYF.

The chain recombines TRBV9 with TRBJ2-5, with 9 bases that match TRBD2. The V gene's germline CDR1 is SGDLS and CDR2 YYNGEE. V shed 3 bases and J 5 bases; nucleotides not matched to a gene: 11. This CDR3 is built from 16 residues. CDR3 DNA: TGTGCCAGCAGCGCGAGCTCGGGACTAGCTAGGGAGACCCAGTACTTC. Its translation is CASSASSGLARETQYF.

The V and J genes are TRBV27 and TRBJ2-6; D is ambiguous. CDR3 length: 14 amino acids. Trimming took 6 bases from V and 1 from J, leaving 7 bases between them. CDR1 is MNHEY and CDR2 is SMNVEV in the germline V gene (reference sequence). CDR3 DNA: TGTGCCAGCAGCCGTAAGTCTGGGGCCAACGTCCTGACTTTC. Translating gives CASSRKSGANVLTF.

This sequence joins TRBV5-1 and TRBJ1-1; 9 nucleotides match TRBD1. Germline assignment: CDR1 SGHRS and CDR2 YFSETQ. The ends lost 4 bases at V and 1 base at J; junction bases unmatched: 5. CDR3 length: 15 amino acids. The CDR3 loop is CASSATGQGNTEAFF. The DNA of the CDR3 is TGCGCCAGCAGCGCAACGGGACAGGGGAACACTGAAGCTTTCTTT.

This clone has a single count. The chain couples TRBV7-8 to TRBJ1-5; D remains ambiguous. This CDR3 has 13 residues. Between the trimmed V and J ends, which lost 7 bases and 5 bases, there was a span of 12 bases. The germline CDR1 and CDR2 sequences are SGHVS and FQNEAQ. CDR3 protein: CASTFKWDQPQHF. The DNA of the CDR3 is TGTGCCAGCACCTTCAAGTGGGATCAGCCCCAGCATTTT.

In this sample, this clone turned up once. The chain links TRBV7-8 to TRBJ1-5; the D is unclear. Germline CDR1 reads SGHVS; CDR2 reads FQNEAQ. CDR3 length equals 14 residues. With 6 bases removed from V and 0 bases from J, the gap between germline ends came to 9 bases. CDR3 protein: CASRADLSNQPQHF. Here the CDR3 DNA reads TGTGCCAGCAGAGCGGACCTTAGCAATCAGCCCCAGCATTTT. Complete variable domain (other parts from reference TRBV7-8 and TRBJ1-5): GAGVSQSPRYKVAKRGQDVALRCDPISGHVSLFWYQQALGQGPEFLTYFQNEAQLDKSGLPSDRFFAERPEGSVSTLKIQRTQQEDSAVYLCASRADLSNQPQHFGDGTRLSIL.

The CDR3, as DNA: TGTGCCAGCAGGGCGGGAGGGGGCAATCAGCCCCAGCATTTT. This translates into CASRAGGGNQPQHF. V gene TRBV28 combines with J gene TRBJ1-5; D may be TRBD1 (5 bases). The V gene's germline CDR1 is MDHEN and CDR2 SYDVKM. The V end lost 6 bases, the J end lost 2 bases, and 11 bases lay between the germline ends. The CDR3 covers 14 residues.

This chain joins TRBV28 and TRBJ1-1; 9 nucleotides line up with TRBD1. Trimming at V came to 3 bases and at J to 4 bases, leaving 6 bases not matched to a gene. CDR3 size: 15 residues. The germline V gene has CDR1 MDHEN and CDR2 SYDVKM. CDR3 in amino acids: CASSFSMTGGTEAFF. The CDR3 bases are TGTGCCAGCAGTTTCTCAATGACAGGGGGCACTGAAGCTTTCTTT.

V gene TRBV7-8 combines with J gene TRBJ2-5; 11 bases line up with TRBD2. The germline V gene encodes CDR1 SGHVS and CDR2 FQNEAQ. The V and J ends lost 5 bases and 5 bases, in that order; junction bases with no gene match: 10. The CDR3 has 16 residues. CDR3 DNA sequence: TGTGCCAGCAGCCCCCGCCCACTAGCGGGAGTGGAGACCCAGTACTTC. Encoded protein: CASSPRPLAGVETQYF.

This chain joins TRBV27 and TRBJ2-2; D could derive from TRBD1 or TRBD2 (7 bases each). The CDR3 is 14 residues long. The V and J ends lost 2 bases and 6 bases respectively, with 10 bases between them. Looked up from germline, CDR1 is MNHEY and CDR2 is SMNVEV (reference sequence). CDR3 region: CASSLAGGAGELFF. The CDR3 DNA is TGTGCCAGCAGTTTAGCAGGGGGGGCCGGGGAGCTGTTTTTT.

CDR3 in amino acids: CASTRRGAQETQYF. In DNA, the CDR3 is TGTGCCAGCACCCGCCGCGGAGCGCAAGAGACCCAGTACTTC. The chain has TRBV7-2 and TRBJ2-5; no firm D call. Germline V gene lookup returns CDR1 SGHTA and CDR2 FQGNSA. Trimming cost V 7 bases and J 2 bases, with 14 bases left between them. The CDR3 contains 14 residues.

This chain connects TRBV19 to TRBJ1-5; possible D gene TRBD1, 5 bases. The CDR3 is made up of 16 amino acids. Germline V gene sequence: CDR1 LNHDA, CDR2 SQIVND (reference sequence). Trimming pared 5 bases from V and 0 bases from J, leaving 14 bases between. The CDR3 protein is CASSGWGPDSNQPQHF. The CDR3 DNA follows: TGTGCCAGTAGTGGTTGGGGACCCGATAGCAATCAGCCCCAGCATTTT.

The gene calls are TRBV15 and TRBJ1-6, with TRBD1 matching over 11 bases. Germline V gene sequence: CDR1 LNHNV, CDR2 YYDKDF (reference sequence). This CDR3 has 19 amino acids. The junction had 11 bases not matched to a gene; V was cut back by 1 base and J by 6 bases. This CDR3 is CATSRALGKGQGVNSPLHF. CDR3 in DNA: TGTGCCACCAGCAGAGCCCTCGGTAAGGGACAGGGGGTTAATTCACCCCTCCACTTT.

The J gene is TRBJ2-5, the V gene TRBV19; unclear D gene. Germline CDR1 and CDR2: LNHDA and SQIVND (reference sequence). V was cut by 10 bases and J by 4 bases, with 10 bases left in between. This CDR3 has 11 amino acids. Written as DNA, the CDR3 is TGTGCCACCTTAAACGGAGAGACCCAGTACTTC. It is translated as CATLNGETQYF.

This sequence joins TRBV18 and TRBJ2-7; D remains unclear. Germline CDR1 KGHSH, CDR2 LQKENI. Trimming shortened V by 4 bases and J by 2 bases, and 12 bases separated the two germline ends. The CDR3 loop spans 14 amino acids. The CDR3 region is CASSQKILAYEQYF. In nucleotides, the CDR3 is TGTGCCAGCTCACAGAAGATTTTAGCCTACGAGCAGTACTTC.

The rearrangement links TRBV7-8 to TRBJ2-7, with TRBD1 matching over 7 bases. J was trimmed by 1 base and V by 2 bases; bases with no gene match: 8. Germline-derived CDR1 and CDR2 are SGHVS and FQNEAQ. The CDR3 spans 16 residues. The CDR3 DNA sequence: TGTGCCAGCAGCTTATCCGACAGGGCGGTTTCCTACGAGCAGTACTTC. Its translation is CASSLSDRAVSYEQYF.

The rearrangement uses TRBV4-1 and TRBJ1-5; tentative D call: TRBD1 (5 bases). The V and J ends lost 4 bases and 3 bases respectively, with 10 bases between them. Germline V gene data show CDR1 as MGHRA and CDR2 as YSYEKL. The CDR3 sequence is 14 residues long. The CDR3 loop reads CASSLRDVNQPQHF. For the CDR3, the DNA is TGCGCCAGCAGCCTCAGGGACGTCAATCAGCCCCAGCATTTT.

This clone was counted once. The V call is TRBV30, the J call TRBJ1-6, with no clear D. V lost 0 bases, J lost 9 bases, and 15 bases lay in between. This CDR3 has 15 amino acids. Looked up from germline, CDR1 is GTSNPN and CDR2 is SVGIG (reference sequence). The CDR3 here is CAWSVNPYAVSPLHF. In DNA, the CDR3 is TGTGCCTGGAGTGTTAATCCTTACGCCGTTTCACCCCTCCACTTT.

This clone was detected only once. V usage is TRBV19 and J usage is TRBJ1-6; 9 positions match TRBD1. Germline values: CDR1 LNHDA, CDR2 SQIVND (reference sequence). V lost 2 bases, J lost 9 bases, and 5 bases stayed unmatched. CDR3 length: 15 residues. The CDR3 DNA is TGTGCCAGTAGTATAATCGACAGGGGGGGTTCACCCCTCCACTTT. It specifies CASSIIDRGGSPLHF.

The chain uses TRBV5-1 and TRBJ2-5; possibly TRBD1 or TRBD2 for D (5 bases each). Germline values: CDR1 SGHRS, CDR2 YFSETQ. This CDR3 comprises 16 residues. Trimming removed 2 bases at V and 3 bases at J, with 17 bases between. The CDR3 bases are TGCGCCAGCAGCTTCCGGGGCCTCACTTTGAAAGAGACCCAGTACTTC. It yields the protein CASSFRGLTLKETQYF.

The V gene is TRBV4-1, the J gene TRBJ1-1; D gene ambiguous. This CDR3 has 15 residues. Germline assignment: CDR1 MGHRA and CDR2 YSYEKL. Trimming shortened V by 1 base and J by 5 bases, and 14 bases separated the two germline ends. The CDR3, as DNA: TGCGCCAGCAGCCAAGCGGTGGACCTGGTGACTGAAGCTTTCTTT. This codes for CASSQAVDLVTEAFF.

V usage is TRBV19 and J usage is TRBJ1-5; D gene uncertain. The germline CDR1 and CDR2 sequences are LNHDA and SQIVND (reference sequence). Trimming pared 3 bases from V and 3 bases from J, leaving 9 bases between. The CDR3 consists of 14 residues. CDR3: CASSISGTNQPQHF. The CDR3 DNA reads TGTGCCAGTAGTATTTCGGGTACCAATCAGCCCCAGCATTTT.

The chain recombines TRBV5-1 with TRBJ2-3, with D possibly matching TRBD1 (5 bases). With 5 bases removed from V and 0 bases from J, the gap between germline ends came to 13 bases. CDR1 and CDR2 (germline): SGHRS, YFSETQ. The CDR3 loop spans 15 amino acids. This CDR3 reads CASSSGAVSTDTQYF. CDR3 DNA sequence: TGCGCCAGCAGTTCTGGGGCGGTTAGCACAGATACGCAGTATTTT.

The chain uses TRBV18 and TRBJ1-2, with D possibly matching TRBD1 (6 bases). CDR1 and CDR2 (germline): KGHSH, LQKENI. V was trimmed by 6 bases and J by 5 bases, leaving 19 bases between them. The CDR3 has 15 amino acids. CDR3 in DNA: TGTGCCAGCTCCCCCCGGGACACTCCCCTATATGGCTACACCTTC. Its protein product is CASSPRDTPLYGYTF.

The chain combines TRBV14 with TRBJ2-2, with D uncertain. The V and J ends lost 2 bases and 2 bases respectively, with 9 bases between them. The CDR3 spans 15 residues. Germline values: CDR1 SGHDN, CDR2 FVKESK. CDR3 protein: CASSQWGRNTGELFF. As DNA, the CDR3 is TGTGCCAGCAGCCAATGGGGTCGAAACACCGGGGAGCTGTTTTTT.

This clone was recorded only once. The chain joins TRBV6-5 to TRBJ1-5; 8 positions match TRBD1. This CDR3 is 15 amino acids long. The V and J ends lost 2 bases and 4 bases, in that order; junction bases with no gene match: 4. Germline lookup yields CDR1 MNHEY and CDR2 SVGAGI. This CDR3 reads CASSYVWTGNQPQHF. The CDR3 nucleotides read TGTGCCAGCAGTTACGTCTGGACAGGGAATCAGCCCCAGCATTTT.

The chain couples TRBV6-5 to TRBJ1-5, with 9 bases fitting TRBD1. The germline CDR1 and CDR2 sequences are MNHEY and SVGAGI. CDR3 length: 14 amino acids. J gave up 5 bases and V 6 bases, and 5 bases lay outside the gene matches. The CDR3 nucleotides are TGTGCCAGCAGGTCCGGGACAGGGTATCAGCCCCAGCATTTT. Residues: CASRSGTGYQPQHF.

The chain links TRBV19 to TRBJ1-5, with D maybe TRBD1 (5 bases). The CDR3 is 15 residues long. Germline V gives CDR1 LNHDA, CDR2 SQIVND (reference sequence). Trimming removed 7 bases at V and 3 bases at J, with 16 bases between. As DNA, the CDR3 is TGTGCCAGTATCCGCGGGGCGGGGTACAATCAGCCCCAGCATTTT. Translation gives CASIRGAGYNQPQHF.

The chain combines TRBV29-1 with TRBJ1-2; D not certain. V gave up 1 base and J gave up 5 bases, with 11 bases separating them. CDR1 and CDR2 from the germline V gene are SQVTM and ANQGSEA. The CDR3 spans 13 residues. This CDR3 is CSVEGGYGYGYTF. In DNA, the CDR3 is TGCAGCGTTGAAGGGGGATATGGTTATGGCTACACCTTC.

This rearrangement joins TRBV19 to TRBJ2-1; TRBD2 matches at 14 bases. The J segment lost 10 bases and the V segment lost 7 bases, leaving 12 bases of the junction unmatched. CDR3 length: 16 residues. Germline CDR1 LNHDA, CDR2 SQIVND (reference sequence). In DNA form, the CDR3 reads TGTGCCAGTACTATTCTGACTAGCGGGAGGGCCCTCGAGCAGTTCTTC. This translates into CASTILTSGRALEQFF.